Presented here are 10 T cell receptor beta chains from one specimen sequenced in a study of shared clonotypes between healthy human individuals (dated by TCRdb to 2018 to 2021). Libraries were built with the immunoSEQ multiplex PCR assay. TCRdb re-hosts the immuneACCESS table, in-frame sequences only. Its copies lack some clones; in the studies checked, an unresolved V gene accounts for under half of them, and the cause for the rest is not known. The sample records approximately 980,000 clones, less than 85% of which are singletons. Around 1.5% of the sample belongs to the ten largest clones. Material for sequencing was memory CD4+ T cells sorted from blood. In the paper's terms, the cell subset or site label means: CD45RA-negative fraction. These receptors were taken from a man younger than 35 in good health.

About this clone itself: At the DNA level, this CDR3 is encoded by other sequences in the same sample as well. The CDR3 DNA sequence: TGTGCCAGCAGTTATCGCGGCGCCCTCACAGATACGCAGTATTTT. This translates into CASSYRGALTDTQYF. The chain uses TRBV6-6 and TRBJ2-3, with D unresolved. This CDR3 contains 15 residues. V lost 3 bases and J lost 2, with 12 bases in between. CDR1 is MNHNY, CDR2 SVGAGI, per germline (reference sequence).

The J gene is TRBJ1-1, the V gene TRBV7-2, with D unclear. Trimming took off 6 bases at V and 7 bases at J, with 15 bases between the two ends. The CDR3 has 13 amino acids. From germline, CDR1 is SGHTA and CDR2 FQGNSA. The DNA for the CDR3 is TGTGCCAGCAGGGTAGCGGCGACCCTTGAAGCTTTCTTT. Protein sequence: CASRVAATLEAFF. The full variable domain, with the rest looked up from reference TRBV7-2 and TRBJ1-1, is GAGVSQSPSNKVTEKGKDVELRCDPISGHTALYWYRQSLGQGLEFLIYFQGNSAPDKSGLPSDRFSAERTGGSVSTLTIQRTQQEDSAVYLCASRVAATLEAFFGQGTRLTVV.

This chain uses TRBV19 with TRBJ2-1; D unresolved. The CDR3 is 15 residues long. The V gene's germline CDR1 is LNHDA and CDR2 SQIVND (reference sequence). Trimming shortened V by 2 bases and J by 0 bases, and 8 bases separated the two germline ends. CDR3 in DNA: TGTGCCAGTAGTATACAACCTCTCTCCTACAATGAGCAGTTCTTC. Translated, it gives CASSIQPLSYNEQFF.

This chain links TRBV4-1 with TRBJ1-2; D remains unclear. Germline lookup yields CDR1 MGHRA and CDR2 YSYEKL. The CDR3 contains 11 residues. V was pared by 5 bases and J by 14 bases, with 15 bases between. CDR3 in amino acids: CASSSSKGITF. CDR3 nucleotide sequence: TGCGCCAGCAGCTCGAGCAAGGGTATAACCTTC.

In nucleotides, the CDR3 is TGTGCCAGCAGCTACCTCGGGCAGGGCGTGACCCAGTACTTC. Translation gives CASSYLGQGVTQYF. The chain joins TRBV7-2 to TRBJ2-5; a possible D gene is TRBD1 (5 bases). CDR1 and CDR2 from the germline V gene are SGHTA and FQGNSA. This CDR3 has 14 residues. Trimming pared 4 bases from V and 7 bases from J, leaving 16 bases between.

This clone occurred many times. In nucleotides, the CDR3 is TGTGCCTGGAACCGTAGCCCGAACACCGGGGAGCTGTTTTTT. It yields the protein CAWNRSPNTGELFF. The chain has TRBV30 and TRBJ2-2; no firm D call. V was pared by 4 bases and J by 0 bases, with 9 bases between. Per germline, CDR1 GTSNPN and CDR2 SVGIG (reference sequence). The CDR3 runs 14 residues.

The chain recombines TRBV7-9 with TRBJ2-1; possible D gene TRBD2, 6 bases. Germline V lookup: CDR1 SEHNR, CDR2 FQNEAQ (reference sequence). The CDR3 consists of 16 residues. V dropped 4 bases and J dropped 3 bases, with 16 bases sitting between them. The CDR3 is CASSSGRGIYYNEQFF. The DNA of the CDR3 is TGTGCCAGCAGCTCGGGCCGGGGGATTTACTACAATGAGCAGTTCTTC.

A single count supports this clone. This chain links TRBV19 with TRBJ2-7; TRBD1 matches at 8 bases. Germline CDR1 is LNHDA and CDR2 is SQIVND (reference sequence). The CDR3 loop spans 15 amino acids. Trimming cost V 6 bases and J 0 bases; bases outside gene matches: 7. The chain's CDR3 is CASSPTGATSYEQYF. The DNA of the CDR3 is TGTGCCAGTAGCCCGACAGGGGCGACCTCCTACGAGCAGTACTTC.

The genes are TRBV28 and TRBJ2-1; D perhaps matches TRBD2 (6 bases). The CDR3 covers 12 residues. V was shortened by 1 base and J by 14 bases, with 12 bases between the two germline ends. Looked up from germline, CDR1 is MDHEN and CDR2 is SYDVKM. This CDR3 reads CASSLFPTRKFF. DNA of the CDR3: TGTGCCAGCAGTTTATTCCCGACTAGGAAGTTCTTC.

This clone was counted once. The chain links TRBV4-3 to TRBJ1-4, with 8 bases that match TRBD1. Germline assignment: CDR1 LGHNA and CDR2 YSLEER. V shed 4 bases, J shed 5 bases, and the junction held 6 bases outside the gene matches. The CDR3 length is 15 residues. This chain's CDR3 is CASSPGQGRNEKLFF. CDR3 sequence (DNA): TGCGCCAGCAGCCCCGGACAGGGACGAAATGAAAAACTGTTTTTT.